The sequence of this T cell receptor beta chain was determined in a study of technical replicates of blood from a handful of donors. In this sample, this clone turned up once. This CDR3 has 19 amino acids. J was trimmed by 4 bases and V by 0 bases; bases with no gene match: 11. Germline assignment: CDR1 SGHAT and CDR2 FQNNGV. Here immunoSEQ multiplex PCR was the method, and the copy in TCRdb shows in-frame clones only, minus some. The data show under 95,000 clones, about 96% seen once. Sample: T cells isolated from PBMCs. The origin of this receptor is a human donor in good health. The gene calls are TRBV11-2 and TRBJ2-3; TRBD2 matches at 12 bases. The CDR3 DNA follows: TGTGCCAGCAGCTTAGATGGTGCGCTAGCGGGGGGGCAAGCAGATACGCAGTATTTT. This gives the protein CASSLDGALAGGQADTQYF.